The rows below give T cell receptor beta chains drawn from one sample of a study of cytomegalovirus exposure and HLA in healthy donors. Sequencing used immunoSEQ multiplex PCR; TCRdb keeps in-frame clones, though not all of them. The table has some 170,000 clones, approximately 90% seen once. The sequenced sample was PBMCs. The receptors shown here come from a woman in her twenties or thirties in good health and CMV-seronegative. CDR3s include the opening cysteine and the closing phenylalanine or tryptophan. Only some rows state a clone size, as once, few, many or a class for expanded clones.

V gene: TRBV27; clone size: .; CDR3 length: 15; CDR3 protein: CASSTAGQGSYEQYF
V gene: TRBV2; clone size: once; CDR3 length: 15; CDR3 protein: CASRGTAADIYEQYF
V gene: TRBV19; clone size: .; CDR3 length: 15; CDR3 protein: CASSAARDSGNTIYF
V gene: TRBV27; clone size: .; CDR3 length: 15; CDR3 protein: CASSPLGQRGTEAFF
V gene: TRBV6-1; clone size: .; CDR3 length: 15; CDR3 protein: CASRPRDRGVYEQYF
V gene: TRBV4-1; clone size: once; CDR3 length: 14; CDR3 protein: CASSLGQGDQPQHF
V gene: TRBV7-2; clone size: .; CDR3 length: 13; CDR3 protein: CASTQVRDYGYTF
V gene: TRBV6-1; clone size: .; CDR3 length: 14; CDR3 protein: CASSGWEGGSEQYF
V gene: TRBV7-8; clone size: .; CDR3 length: 16; CDR3 protein: CASNLVSGGERETQYF
V gene: TRBV5-5; clone size: .; CDR3 length: 11; CDR3 protein: CASSYTYEQYF
V gene: TRBV6-1; clone size: .; CDR3 length: 15; CDR3 protein: CASRNTGSPNYGYTF
V gene: TRBV4-3; clone size: .; CDR3 length: 14; CDR3 protein: CASSQVTDYNEQFF
V gene: TRBV9; clone size: .; CDR3 length: 15; CDR3 protein: CASSVRQDMNTEAFF
V gene: TRBV7-9; clone size: .; CDR3 length: 11; CDR3 protein: CASSLSGVYTF
V gene: TRBV11-2; clone size: once; CDR3 length: 15; CDR3 protein: CASSPLAGFTNEQFF
V gene: TRBV4-2; clone size: .; CDR3 length: 15; CDR3 protein: CASSQVPGPGNTIYF
V gene: TRBV5-6; clone size: .; CDR3 length: 15; CDR3 protein: CASSGLFQGTDTQYF
V gene: TRBV4-1; clone size: .; CDR3 length: 17; CDR3 protein: CASSQDWAGVEFYGYTF